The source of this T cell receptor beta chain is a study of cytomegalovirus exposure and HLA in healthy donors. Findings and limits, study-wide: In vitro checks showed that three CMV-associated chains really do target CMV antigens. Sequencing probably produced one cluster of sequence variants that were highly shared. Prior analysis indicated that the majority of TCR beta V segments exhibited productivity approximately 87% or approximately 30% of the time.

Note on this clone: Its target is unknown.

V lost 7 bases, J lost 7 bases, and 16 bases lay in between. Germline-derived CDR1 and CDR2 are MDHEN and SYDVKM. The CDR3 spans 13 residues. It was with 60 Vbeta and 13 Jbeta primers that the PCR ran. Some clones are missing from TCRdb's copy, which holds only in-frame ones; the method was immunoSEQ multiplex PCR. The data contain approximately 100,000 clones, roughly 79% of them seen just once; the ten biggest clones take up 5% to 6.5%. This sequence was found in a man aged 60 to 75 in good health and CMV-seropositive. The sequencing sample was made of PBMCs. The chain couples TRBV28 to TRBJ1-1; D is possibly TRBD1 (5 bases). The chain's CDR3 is CASTAGRIHEAFF. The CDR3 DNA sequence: TGTGCCAGCACCGCGGGACGTATACATGAAGCTTTCTTT.